These 2 T cell receptor beta chains were sequenced from one sample in a study of PD-1 blockade in mismatch repair-deficient tumors. Some clones are missing from TCRdb's copy, which holds only in-frame ones; the method was immunoSEQ multiplex PCR. Among about 51,000 clones listed, 81% were seen once. The specimen was peripheral blood, collected approximately 20 weeks after starting pembrolizumab. Every receptor here comes from an adult with mismatch repair-deficient cancer.

The chain joins TRBV5-1 to TRBJ2-2; 9 bases are shared with TRBD2. The junction had 6 bases not matched to a gene; V was cut back by 4 bases and J by 2 bases. Germline CDR1 and CDR2: SGHRS and YFSETQ. There are 16 residues in the CDR3. CDR3 bases: TGCGCCAGCAGCCCTCTGACTAGCGGAAACACCGGGGAGCTGTTTTTT. The encoded protein is CASSPLTSGNTGELFF. The whole variable domain, remainder taken from reference TRBV5-1 and TRBJ2-2, is KAGVTQTPRYLIKTRGQQVTLSCSPISGHRSVSWYQQTPGQGLQFLFEYFSETQRNKGNFPGRFSGRQFSNSRSEMNVSTLELGDSALYLCASSPLTSGNTGELFFGEGSRLTVL.

This clone ranks as medium-sized (0.01 to 0.1%). V gene TRBV27 combines with J gene TRBJ2-7, with D perhaps matching TRBD2 (6 bases). V dropped 6 bases and J dropped 0 bases, with 12 bases sitting between them. This CDR3 is built from 14 residues. Germline V gives CDR1 MNHEY, CDR2 SMNVEV (reference sequence). As DNA, the CDR3 is TGTGCCAGCAGCGGGACTTCGGGCTCCTACGAGCAGTACTTC. Amino acids: CASSGTSGSYEQYF.